Presented here are 7 T cell receptor beta chains from one specimen sequenced in a study of Ad26.COV2.S vaccination and SARS-CoV-2 variants. Some clones are missing from TCRdb's copy, which holds only in-frame ones; the method was immunoSEQ multiplex PCR. The sample comprises about 350,000 clones, more than 75% of which are singletons, and roughly 3.1% rests with the top ten. Treatment reported: around 19 received Ad26.COV2.S at low or high dose, single or two shots; 5 received placebo; per-sample allocation not given. Day 63 after the first vaccine or placebo injection was the time point for sampling. The sequencing used peripheral blood, collected in a trial of Ad26.COV2.S vaccine versus placebo. All receptors derive from a person aged 18 to 65 who received the Ad26.COV2.S COVID-19 vaccine or a placebo.

The V call is TRBV5-1, the J call TRBJ1-6; maybe TRBD1 (5 bases). Germline V lookup: CDR1 SGHRS, CDR2 YFSETQ. Trimming took 1 base from V and 5 from J, leaving 10 bases between them. CDR3 length: 15 residues. CDR3 bases: TGCGCCAGCAGCTTGAACCGACAGAATAATTCACCCCTCCACTTT. Its protein product is CASSLNRQNNSPLHF.

The V call is TRBV19, the J call TRBJ2-7; D could derive from TRBD1 or TRBD2 (5 bases each). CDR1 and CDR2 from the germline V gene are LNHDA and SQIVND (reference sequence). CDR3 length equals 14 residues. V lost 1 base and J lost 0, with 7 bases in between. The CDR3 loop is CASSIGGNSYEQYF. The CDR3 DNA sequence: TGTGCCAGTAGTATAGGGGGGAACTCCTACGAGCAGTACTTC.

The chain uses TRBV10-2 and TRBJ2-7, with D possibly matching TRBD2 (5 bases). The CDR3 has 17 residues. The germline V gene encodes CDR1 WSHSY and CDR2 SAAADI. Trimming stripped 5 bases from V and 6 bases from J, with 26 bases between. CDR3 coding DNA: TGCGCCAGCAGTTGGGATTCGCGGGTAGTAGCGCGTCTCGAGCAGTACTTC. Translated: CASSWDSRVVARLEQYF.

The rearrangement joins TRBV12-5 to TRBJ2-1; D may be TRBD1 (6 bases). Deletions cut 4 bases from V and 10 bases from J, with 11 bases between. Looked up from germline, CDR1 is LGHNT and CDR2 is FRNRAP. CDR3 size: 12 residues. CDR3 sequence: CASGWNRGEQFF. CDR3 DNA sequence: TGTGCTAGTGGTTGGAATAGGGGGGAGCAGTTCTTC.

This chain joins TRBV4-1 and TRBJ2-3; TRBD1 aligns across 11 bases. This CDR3 comprises 16 residues. Germline loops: CDR1 MGHRA, CDR2 YSYEKL. J gave up 2 bases and V 4 bases, and 5 bases lay outside the gene matches. CDR3 nucleotide sequence: TGCGCCAGCAGCCGGGGACAGGGGGACCCCACAGATACGCAGTATTTT. Encoded protein: CASSRGQGDPTDTQYF.

J is TRBJ1-4 and V is TRBV7-6; D is unclear. The CDR3 loop spans 14 amino acids. Germline CDR1 is SGHVS and CDR2 is FNYEAQ. The V end lost 5 bases, the J end lost 4 bases, and 11 bases lay between the germline ends. The CDR3 DNA is TGTGCCAGCAGCCTCGGGCCACTTAATGAAAAACTGTTTTTT. It yields the protein CASSLGPLNEKLFF.

The chain has TRBV6-2 or TRBV6-3 and TRBJ1-1; 8 bases align to TRBD1. V lost 5 bases and J lost 0; bases outside the gene matches: 11. Germline CDR1 is MNHEY and CDR2 is SVGEGT. This CDR3 region has 17 residues. CDR3 protein: CASSRKTGVSLNTEAFF. In DNA form, the CDR3 reads TGTGCCAGCAGTCGTAAGACAGGGGTTTCCTTGAACACTGAAGCTTTCTTT.